The next 10 T cell receptor beta chains were all read from a single sample in a study of early T cells in non-severe SARS-CoV-2 infection. TCRdb reanalysed the 5' RACE reads using MiXCR and keeps one entry per CDR3 protein. This sample has about 46,000 distinct CDR3 sequences, with 5.4% found just once. Sequencing used whole blood, obtained at baseline. These receptors all stem from an adult who was a healthcare worker with PCR-confirmed SARS-CoV-2 infection or an uninfected control (not recorded which).

This clonotype occurred many times. The chain links TRBV29-1 to TRBJ2-5, with D hard to call. The CDR3 covers 14 residues. CDR1 SQVTM and CDR2 ANQGSEA come from the germline V gene. Between the trimmed V and J ends, which lost 4 bases and 2 bases, there was a span of 14 bases. The CDR3 DNA reads as TGCAGCGTTGTCCCGTACTGGAAACAAGAGACCCAGTACTTC. Translating it yields CSVVPYWKQETQYF. The full variable domain, completed using reference TRBV29-1 and TRBJ2-5, is SAVISQKPSRDICQRGTSLTIQCQVDSQVTMMFWYRQQPGQSLTLIATANQGSEATYESGFVIDKFPISRPNLTFSTLTVSNMSPEDSSIYLCSVVPYWKQETQYFGPGTRLLVL.

At least ten counts were recorded for this clonotype. The chain has TRBV11-3 and TRBJ1-1; tentatively, D is TRBD1 (5 bases). Looked up from germline, CDR1 is SGHNT and CDR2 is YENEEA. This CDR3 is 16 amino acids long. The germline V and J ends were trimmed by 4 bases and 2 bases, with 17 bases remaining between them. CDR3 sequence reads: CASSSGTGTVNTEAFF. The DNA for the CDR3 is TGTGCCAGCAGCTCAGGAACCGGGACGGTAAACACTGAAGCTTTCTTT.

This clonotype was counted many times. V gene TRBV5-1 combines with J gene TRBJ2-1; D is unresolved. V was shortened by 4 bases and J by 2 bases, with 13 bases between the two germline ends. The CDR3 extends over 15 amino acids. Per the germline V gene, CDR1 is SGHRS and CDR2 is YFSETQ. In nucleotides, the CDR3 is TGCGCCAGCAGCATAGTAGCCCCTACCTACAATGAGCAGTTCTTC. Its protein is CASSIVAPTYNEQFF. The whole variable domain, remainder taken from reference TRBV5-1 and TRBJ2-1, is KAGVTQTPRYLIKTRGQQVTLSCSPISGHRSVSWYQQTPGQGLQFLFEYFSETQRNKGNFPGRFSGRQFSNSRSEMNVSTLELGDSALYLCASSIVAPTYNEQFFGPGTRLTVL.

This clonotype was observed at least ten times. V is TRBV20-1 and J is TRBJ2-1, with 10 bases that match TRBD2. The CDR3 has 18 amino acids. Germline CDR1 DFQATT, CDR2 SNEGSKA (reference sequence). V shed 0 bases, J shed 4 bases, and the junction held 12 bases outside the gene matches. The CDR3 loop reads CSARDYRSTSGFYNEQFF. CDR3 in DNA: TGCAGTGCTAGAGATTACCGATCGACTAGCGGGTTTTACAATGAGCAGTTCTTC.

This clonotype was observed many times. The V gene is TRBV27, the J gene TRBJ2-1; no clear D. V was shortened by 5 bases and J by 0 bases, with 11 bases between the two germline ends. This CDR3 spans 15 amino acids. CDR1 and CDR2 (germline): MNHEY, SMNVEV (reference sequence). CDR3 sequence (DNA): TGTGCCAGCAGTGGGAAACTCGCCTCCTACAATGAGCAGTTCTTC. Amino acid sequence: CASSGKLASYNEQFF.

Many counts were recorded for this clonotype. As DNA, the CDR3 is TGTGCCATCAGTGAGTCGCAACTAGCGGGAGGTGGGGGTGAGCAGTTCTTC. Protein product: CAISESQLAGGGGEQFF. The rearrangement uses TRBV10-3 and TRBJ2-1; 12 bases line up with TRBD2. V dropped 0 bases and J dropped 9; count of bases not matched to a gene: 9. This CDR3 is built from 17 residues. CDR1 and CDR2 (germline): ENHRY, SYGVKD.

This chain connects TRBV6-6 to TRBJ1-2, with D possibly being TRBD1 (6 bases). This CDR3 has 13 amino acids. Trimming left V 7 bases short and J 3 bases short, with 12 bases between. Germline CDR1 reads MNHNY; CDR2 reads SVGAGI (reference sequence). CDR3 in amino acids: CASTSGVDYGYTF. CDR3 in DNA: TGTGCCAGCACGTCAGGGGTCGACTATGGCTACACCTTC.

This clonotype was recorded at least ten times. This rearrangement joins TRBV20-1 to TRBJ2-1, with 7 bases aligning to TRBD2. Trimming took 4 bases from V and 6 from J; bases not matched to a gene: 9. This CDR3 is built from 14 residues. Per germline, CDR1 DFQATT and CDR2 SNEGSKA (reference sequence). CDR3 residues: CSATGASGGNEQFF. In DNA form, the CDR3 reads TGCAGTGCTACCGGGGCTAGCGGAGGCAATGAGCAGTTCTTC.

This clonotype was detected only a few times. The V call is TRBV5-1, the J call TRBJ1-4; 9 bases map to TRBD1. CDR3 size: 14 residues. Per germline, CDR1 SGHRS and CDR2 YFSETQ. The junction had 3 bases not matched to a gene; V was cut back by 4 bases and J by 5 bases. The CDR3 DNA is TGCGCCAGCAGCCTCGACAGGGGGAATGAAAAACTGTTTTTT. It yields the protein CASSLDRGNEKLFF.

In its sample, this clonotype was seen a few times. The chain is built from TRBV29-1 and TRBJ2-5; D gene ambiguous. The CDR3 has 11 amino acids. V gave up 5 bases and J gave up 1 base, with 5 bases separating them. In germline, CDR1 is SQVTM, CDR2 ANQGSEA. This chain's CDR3 is CSVPRQETQYF. CDR3 nucleotides: TGCAGCGTTCCCCGCCAAGAGACCCAGTACTTC. Looking up the rest from reference TRBV29-1 and TRBJ2-5 gives the full variable domain: SAVISQKPSRDICQRGTSLTIQCQVDSQVTMMFWYRQQPGQSLTLIATANQGSEATYESGFVIDKFPISRPNLTFSTLTVSNMSPEDSSIYLCSVPRQETQYFGPGTRLLVL.